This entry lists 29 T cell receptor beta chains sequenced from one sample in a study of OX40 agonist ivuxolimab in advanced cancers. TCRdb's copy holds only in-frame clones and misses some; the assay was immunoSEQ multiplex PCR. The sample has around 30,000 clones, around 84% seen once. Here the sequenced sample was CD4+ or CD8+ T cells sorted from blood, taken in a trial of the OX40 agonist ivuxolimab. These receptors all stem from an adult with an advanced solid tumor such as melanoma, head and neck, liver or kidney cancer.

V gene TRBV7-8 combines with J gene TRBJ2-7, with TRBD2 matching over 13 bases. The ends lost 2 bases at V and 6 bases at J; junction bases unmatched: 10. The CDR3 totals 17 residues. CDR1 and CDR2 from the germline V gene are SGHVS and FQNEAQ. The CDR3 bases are TGTGCCAGCAGCTTACTCCTCGGACTAGCGGGAGAGGCCGAGCAGTACTTC. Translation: CASSLLLGLAGEAEQYF.

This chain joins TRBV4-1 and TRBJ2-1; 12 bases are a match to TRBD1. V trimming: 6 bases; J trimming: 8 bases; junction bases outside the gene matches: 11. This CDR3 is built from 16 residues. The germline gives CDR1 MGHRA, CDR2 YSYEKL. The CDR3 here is CASRTRLGTGGDEQFF. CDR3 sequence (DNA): TGCGCCAGCAGAACGCGGCTCGGGACAGGGGGCGATGAGCAGTTCTTC.

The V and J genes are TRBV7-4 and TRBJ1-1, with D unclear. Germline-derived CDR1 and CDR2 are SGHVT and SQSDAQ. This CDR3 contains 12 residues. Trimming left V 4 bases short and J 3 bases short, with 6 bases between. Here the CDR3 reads CASSSLYTEAFF. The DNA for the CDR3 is TGTGCCAGCAGCTCGCTCTACACTGAAGCTTTCTTT.

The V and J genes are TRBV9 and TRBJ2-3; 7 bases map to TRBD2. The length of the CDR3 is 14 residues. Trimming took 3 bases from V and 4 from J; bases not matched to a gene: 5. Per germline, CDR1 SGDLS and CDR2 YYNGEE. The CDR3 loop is CASSDAGEADTQYF. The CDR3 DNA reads TGTGCCAGCAGCGATGCGGGGGAGGCAGATACGCAGTATTTT.

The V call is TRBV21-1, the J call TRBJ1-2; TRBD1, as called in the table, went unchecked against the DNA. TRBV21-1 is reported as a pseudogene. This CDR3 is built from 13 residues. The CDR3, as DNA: TGTGCCAGCAGCAAAGTCCAGGATTATGGCTACACCTTC. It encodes CASSKVQDYGYTF.

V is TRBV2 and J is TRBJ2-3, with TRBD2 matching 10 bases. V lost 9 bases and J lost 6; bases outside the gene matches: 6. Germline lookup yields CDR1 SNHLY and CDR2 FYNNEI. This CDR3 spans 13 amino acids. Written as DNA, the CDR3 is TGTGCCAGTGAAGCGGGAGGGCCGGATACGCAGTATTTT. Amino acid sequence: CASEAGGPDTQYF.

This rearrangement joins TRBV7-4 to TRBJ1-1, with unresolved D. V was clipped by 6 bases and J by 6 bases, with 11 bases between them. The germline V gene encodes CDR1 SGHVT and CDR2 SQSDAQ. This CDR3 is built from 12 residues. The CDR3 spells CASSFVRPEAFF. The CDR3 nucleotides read TGTGCCAGCAGTTTTGTGCGGCCTGAAGCTTTCTTT.

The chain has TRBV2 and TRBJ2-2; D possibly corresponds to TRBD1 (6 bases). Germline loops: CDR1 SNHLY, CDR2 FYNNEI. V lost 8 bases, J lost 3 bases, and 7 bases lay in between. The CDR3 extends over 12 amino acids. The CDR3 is CASWGHTGELFF. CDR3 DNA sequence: TGTGCCAGCTGGGGGCACACCGGGGAGCTGTTTTTT.

The CDR3 here is CASTGGDSYNEQFF. DNA of the CDR3: TGTGCCAGCACGGGCGGGGACTCCTACAATGAGCAGTTCTTC. This chain connects TRBV28 to TRBJ2-1; D perhaps matches TRBD2 (6 bases). Germline CDR1 reads MDHEN; CDR2 reads SYDVKM. V was shortened by 7 bases and J by 0 bases, with 10 bases between the two germline ends. The length of the CDR3 is 14 residues.

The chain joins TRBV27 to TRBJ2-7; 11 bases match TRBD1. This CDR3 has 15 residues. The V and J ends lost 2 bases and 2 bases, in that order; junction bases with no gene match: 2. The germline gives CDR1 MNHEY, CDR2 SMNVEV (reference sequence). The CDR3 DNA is TGTGCCAGCAGTTTAGGGACAGGGGGGGCCTACGAGCAGTACTTC. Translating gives CASSLGTGGAYEQYF.

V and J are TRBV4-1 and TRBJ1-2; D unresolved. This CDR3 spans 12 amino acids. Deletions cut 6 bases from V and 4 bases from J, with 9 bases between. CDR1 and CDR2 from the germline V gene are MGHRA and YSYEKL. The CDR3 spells CASSRPAYGYTF. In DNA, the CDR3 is TGCGCCAGCAGTCGACCCGCCTATGGCTACACCTTC.

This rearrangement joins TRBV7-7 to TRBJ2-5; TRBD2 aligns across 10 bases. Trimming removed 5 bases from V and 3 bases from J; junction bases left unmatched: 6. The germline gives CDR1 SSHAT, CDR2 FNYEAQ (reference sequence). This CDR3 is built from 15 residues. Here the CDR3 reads CASSPWTSGKETQYF. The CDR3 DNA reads TGTGCCAGCAGCCCGTGGACTAGCGGAAAAGAGACCCAGTACTTC.

The CDR3 DNA sequence: TGTGCCAGCAGCTTAGATTTTAGCGGGGGCGAAGAGACCCAGTACTTC. Amino acid sequence: CASSLDFSGGEETQYF. The V call is TRBV7-2, the J call TRBJ2-5; 9 bases match TRBD2. J gave up 3 bases and V 1 base, and 6 bases lay outside the gene matches. This CDR3 region has 16 residues. The germline CDR1 and CDR2 sequences are SGHTA and FQGNSA.

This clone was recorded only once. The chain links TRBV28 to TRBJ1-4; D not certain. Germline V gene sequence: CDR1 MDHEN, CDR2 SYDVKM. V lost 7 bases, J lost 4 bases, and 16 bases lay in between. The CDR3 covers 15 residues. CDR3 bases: TGTGCCAGCAAACTCGGGAACAGTTTTAATGAAAAACTGTTTTTT. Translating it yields CASKLGNSFNEKLFF.

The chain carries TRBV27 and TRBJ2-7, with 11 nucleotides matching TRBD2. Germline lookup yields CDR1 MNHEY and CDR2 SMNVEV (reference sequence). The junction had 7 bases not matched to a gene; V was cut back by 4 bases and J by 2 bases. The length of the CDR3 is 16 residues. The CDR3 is CASSSSQLAGAYEQYF. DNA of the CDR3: TGTGCCAGCAGTTCCTCCCAACTAGCGGGGGCCTACGAGCAGTACTTC.

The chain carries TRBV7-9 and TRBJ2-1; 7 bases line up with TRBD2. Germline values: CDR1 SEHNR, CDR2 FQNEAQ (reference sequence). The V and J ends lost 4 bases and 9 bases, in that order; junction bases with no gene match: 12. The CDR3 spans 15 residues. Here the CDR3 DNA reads TGTGCCAGCAGCTCCGGGACCCTAGCGGACGTTGAGCAGTTCTTC. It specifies CASSSGTLADVEQFF.

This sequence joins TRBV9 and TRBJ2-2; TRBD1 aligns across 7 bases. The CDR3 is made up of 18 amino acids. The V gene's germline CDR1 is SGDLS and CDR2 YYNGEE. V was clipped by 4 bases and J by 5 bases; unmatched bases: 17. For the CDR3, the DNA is TGTGCCAGCAGCCCTACTACTTCGACAGGGCGAGGTACCGGGGAGCTGTTTTTT. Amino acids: CASSPTTSTGRGTGELFF.

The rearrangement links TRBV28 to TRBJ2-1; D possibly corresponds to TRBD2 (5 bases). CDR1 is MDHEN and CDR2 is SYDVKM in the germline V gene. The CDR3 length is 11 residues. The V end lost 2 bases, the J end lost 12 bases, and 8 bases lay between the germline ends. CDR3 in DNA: TGTGCCAGCAGTTTACCCGGAGGGCAGTTCTTC. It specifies CASSLPGGQFF.

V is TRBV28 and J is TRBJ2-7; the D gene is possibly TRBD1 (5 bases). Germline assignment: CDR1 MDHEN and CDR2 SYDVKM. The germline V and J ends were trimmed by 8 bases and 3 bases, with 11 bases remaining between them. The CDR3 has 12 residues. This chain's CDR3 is CASFDSFYEQYF. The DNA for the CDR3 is TGTGCCAGCTTCGACAGTTTCTACGAGCAGTACTTC.

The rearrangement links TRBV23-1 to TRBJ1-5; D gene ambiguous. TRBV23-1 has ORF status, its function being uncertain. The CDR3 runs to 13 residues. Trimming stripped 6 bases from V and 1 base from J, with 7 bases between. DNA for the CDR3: TGCGCCAGCAGCCGTCGGAGCAATCAGCCCCAGCATTTT. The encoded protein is CASSRRSNQPQHF.

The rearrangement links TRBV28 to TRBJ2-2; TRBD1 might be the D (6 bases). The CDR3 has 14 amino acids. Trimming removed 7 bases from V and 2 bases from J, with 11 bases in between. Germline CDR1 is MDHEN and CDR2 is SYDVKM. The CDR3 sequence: CASTKGQNTGELFF. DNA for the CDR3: TGTGCCAGCACTAAGGGACAAAACACCGGGGAGCTGTTTTTT. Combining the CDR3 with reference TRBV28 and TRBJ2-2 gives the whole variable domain DVKVTQSSRYLVKRTGEKVFLECVQDMDHENMFWYRQDPGLGLRLIYFSYDVKMKEKGDIPEGYSVSREKKERFSLILESASTNQTSMYLCASTKGQNTGELFFGEGSRLTVL.

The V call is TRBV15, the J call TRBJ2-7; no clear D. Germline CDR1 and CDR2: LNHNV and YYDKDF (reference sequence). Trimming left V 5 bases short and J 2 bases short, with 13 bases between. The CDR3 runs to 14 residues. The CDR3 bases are TGTGCCACCAGCCTGTTGGGCTACACCTACGAGCAGTACTTC. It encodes CATSLLGYTYEQYF.

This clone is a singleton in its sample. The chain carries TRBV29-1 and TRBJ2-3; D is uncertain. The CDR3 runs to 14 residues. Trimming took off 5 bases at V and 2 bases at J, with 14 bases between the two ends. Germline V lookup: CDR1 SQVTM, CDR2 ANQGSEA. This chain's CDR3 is CSVSGHGFTDTQYF. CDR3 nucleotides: TGCAGCGTTTCGGGCCATGGGTTCACAGATACGCAGTATTTT.

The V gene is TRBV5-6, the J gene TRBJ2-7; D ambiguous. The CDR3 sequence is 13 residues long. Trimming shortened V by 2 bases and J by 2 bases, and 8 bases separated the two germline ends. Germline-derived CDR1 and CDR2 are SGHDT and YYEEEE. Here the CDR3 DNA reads TGTGCCAGCAGCTTTGAAGCAACCTACGAGCAGTACTTC. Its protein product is CASSFEATYEQYF.

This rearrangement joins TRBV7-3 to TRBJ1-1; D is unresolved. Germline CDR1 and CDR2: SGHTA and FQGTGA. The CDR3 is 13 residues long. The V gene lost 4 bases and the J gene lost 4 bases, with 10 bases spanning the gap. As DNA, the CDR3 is TGTGCCAGCAGCTCTGGGTCTGGCACTGAAGCTTTCTTT. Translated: CASSSGSGTEAFF.

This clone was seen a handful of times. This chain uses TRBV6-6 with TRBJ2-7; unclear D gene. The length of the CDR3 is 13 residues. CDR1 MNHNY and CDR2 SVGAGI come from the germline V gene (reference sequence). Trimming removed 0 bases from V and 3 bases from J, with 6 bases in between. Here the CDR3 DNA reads TGTGCCAGCAGTTACTCCTCTTTCTACGAGCAGTACTTC. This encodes CASSYSSFYEQYF.

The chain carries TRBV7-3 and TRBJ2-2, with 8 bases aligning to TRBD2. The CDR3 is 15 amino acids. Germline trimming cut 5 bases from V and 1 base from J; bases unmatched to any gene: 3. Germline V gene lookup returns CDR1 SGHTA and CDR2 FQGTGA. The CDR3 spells CASSISGGNTGELFF. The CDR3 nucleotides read TGTGCCAGCAGCATAAGCGGGGGGAACACCGGGGAGCTGTTTTTT.

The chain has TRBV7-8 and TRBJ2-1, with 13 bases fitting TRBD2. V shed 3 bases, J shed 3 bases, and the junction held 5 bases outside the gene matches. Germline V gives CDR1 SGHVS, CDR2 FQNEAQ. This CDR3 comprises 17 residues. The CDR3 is CASSFRTSGSLYNEQFF. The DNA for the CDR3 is TGTGCCAGCAGCTTTCGGACTAGCGGGAGTCTCTACAATGAGCAGTTCTTC. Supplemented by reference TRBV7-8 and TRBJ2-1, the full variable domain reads GAGVSQSPRYKVAKRGQDVALRCDPISGHVSLFWYQQALGQGPEFLTYFQNEAQLDKSGLPSDRFFAERPEGSVSTLKIQRTQQEDSAVYLCASSFRTSGSLYNEQFFGPGTRLTVL.

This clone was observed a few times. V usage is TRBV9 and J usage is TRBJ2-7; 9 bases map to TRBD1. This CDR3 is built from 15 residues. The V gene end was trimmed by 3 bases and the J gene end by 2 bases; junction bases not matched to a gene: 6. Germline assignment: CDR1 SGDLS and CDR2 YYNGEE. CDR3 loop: CASSARGTGTYEQYF. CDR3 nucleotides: TGTGCCAGCAGCGCGAGGGGGACAGGGACCTACGAGCAGTACTTC.